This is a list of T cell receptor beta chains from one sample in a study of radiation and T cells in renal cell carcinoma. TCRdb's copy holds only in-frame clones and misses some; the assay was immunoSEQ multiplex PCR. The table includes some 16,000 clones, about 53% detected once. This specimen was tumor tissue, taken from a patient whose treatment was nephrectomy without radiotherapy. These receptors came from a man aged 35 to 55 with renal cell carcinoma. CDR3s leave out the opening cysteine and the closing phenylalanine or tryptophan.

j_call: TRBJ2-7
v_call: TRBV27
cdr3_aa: ASSLSPLREQY

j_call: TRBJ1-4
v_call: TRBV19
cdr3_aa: ASSNRALREKLF

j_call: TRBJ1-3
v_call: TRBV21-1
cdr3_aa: ASSAPGTPLSGNTIY

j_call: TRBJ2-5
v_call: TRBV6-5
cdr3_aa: ASSPLAGGRTQY

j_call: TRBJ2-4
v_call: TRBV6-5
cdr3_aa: ASSYSTGLSIQY

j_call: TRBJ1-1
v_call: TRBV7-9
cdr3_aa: ASSRDLRNTEAF

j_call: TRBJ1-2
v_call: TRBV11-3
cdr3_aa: ASSPNLWVANYGYT

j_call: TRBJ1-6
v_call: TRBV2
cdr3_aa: ASKTGQGQGSYNSPLH

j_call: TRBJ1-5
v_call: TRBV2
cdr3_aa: ASSGPGVENQPQH

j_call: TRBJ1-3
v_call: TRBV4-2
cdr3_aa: ASSQDWAGGPTSGNTIY

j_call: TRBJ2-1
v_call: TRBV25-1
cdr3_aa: ASSEYTRPASYNEQF

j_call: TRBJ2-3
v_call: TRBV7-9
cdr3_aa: ASSQSTGAADTQY

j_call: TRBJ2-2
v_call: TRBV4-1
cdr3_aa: ASRHTGTGSGELF

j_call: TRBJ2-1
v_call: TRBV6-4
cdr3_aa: ASSLEPGPSSYNEQF

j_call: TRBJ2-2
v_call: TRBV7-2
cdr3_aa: ASSVGNTGELF

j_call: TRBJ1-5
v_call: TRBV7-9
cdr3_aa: ASSSSLVTKGPQH

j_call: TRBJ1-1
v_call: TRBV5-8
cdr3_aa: ASRVTGYTEAF

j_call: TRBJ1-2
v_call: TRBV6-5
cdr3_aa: ASSYSNAGTYGYT

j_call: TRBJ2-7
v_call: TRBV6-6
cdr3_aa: ASSYTTGAGDEQY

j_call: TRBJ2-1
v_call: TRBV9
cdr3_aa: ASSVGTSGGREQF

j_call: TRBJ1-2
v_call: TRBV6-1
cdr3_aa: ASSPLDSIYGYT

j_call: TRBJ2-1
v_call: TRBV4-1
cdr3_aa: ASSQPGGSENNEQF

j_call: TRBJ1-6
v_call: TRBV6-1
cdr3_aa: ASTGTGNSPLH

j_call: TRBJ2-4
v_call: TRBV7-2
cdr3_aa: ASSLEPRGWENIQY

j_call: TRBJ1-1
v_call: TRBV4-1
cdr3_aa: ASSQGRSGTGGMGF

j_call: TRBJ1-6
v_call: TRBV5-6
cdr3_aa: ASSFQISSNSPLH

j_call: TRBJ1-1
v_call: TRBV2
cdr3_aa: ASSELGQGAPEAF

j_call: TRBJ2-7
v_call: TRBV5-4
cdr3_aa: ASSFGQEKPY

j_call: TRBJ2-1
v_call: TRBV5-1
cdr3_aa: ASAERGDPYNEQF

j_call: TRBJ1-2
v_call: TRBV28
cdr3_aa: ASARTDGYT

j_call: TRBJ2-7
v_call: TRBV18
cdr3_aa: ASSPPARGGAYEQY

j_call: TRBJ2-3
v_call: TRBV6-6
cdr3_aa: ASRKAGGGKGDTQY

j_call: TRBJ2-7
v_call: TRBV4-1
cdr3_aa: ASSQDGGQGARYEQY

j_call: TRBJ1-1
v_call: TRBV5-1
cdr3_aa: ASSLGWGLGTEAF

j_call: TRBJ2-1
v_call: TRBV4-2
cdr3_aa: ASSPRTSGGGRSYNEQF

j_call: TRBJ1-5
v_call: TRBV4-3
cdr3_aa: ASSPRTGGNQPQH

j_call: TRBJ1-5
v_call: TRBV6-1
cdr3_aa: ASSESRAQPQH